The clone carrying this T cell receptor (beta chain) was observed at least ten times. Its antigen remains unknown. This entry is derived from a study of human T cells and chemical hapten exposure. Overall study context: Readings were taken at 6 days from patch tests that had applied 0.01% DPC to the upper back.

Time point in this sample: pre-sensitization, week 0. Treatment here: therapeutic diphenylcyclopropenone sensitization with weekly scalp DPC. J lost 6 bases, V lost 7 bases, and 7 bases had no gene match. This CDR3 spans 14 amino acids. Points from the study as a whole: PT1 expanded TCR numbers rose with patch test score.

Attachment of unique molecular identifiers to individual cDNA molecules was performed in the library. TCRdb reprocessed the RACE reads via MiXCR and lists one record per CDR3 protein. The table lists 35,000 to 40,000 distinct CDR3 sequences, under 12% of them singletons. This clonotype originated in a young man with alopecia areata. Some clones in this sample may be carry-over from other donors' samples. This chain links TRBV12-3 or TRBV12-4 with TRBJ2-2; 8 positions agree with TRBD2. This specimen was whole blood, taken in connection with sensitization to the hapten diphenylcyclopropenone (DPC). The CDR3 DNA sequence: TGTGCCAGCAAACTAAGCGGGAGTCCCGGGGAGCTGTTTTTT. This codes for CASKLSGSPGELFF.